The clone carrying this TCR beta chain has a handful of counts. The sample originates from a study of T-cell memory formation after mild COVID-19. J was trimmed by 0 bases and V by 6 bases; bases with no gene match: 8. The germline V gene encodes CDR1 MNHEY and CDR2 SMNVEV (reference sequence). The CDR3 has 15 amino acids. MiXCR, run by TCRdb on the 5' RACE reads, gives a single entry per CDR3 protein. The sample lists fewer than 500,000 distinct CDR3 sequences, nearly 25% occurring once. Sequences were obtained from PBMCs or a T cell subset sorted from them (not recorded which). The sequence was collected from an adult woman who had mild COVID-19 (a few samples of this study predate the infection). Cell type and time point are not known. V usage is TRBV27 and J usage is TRBJ2-7, with 7 positions matching TRBD1. CDR3 sequence (DNA): TGTGCCAGCAGAAGTATGACAGGGTACTCCTACGAGCAGTACTTC. Translation gives CASRSMTGYSYEQYF.